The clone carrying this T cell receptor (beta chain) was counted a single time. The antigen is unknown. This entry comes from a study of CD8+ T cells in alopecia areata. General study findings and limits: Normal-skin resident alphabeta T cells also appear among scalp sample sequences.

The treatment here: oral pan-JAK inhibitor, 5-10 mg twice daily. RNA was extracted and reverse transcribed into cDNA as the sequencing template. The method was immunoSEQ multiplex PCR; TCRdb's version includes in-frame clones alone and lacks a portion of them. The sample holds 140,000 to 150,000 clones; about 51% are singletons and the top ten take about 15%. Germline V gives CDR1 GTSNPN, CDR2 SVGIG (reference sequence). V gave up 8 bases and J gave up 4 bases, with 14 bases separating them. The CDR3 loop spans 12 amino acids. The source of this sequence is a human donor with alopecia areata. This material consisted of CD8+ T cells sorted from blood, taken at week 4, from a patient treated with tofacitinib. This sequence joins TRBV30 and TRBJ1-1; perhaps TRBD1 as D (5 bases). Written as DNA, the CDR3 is TGTGCCGGGGAAAGGGGAGGCACTGAAGCTTTCTTT. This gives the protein CAGERGGTEAFF.